The rows below give T cell receptor beta chains drawn from one sample of a study of radiation and T cells in renal cell carcinoma. This table comes from immunoSEQ multiplex PCR, and its TCRdb copy is limited to in-frame clones, with some not included. The sample lists around 60,000 clones; around 80% were seen once. This specimen consisted of blood, obtained from a patient whose treatment included radiotherapy and nephrectomy. These receptors were collected from a man aged 60 to 75 with renal cell carcinoma. Each CDR3 is given with its conserved first and last residue. Each record gives: clone size, D gene, V gene, J gene, CDR3 protein, CDR3 DNA. A D gene is named only where the DNA matches it firmly. Some rows mark clone size as missing; the rest say once, few, many or name a class of expanded clone.

-,TRBD1,TRBV14,TRBJ2-5,CASSQTGQGWVQETQYF,TGTGCCAGCAGCCAAACAGGACAGGGCTGGGTCCAAGAGACCCAGTACTTC
few,-,TRBV6-6,TRBJ2-6,CASSSQTGANVLTF,TGTGCCAGCAGTTCTCAAACCGGGGCCAACGTCCTGACTTTC
-,-,TRBV6-5,TRBJ1-2,CASSEQGSRGYTF,TGTGCCAGCAGTGAACAGGGATCAAGGGGCTACACCTTC
-,TRBD2,TRBV5-1,TRBJ2-7,CASSLSASGGFEQYF,TGCGCCAGCAGCTTGTCGGCTAGCGGGGGTTTCGAGCAGTACTTC
-,TRBD1,TRBV10-1,TRBJ2-3,CASSEGTGGKDTQYF,TGCGCCAGCAGTGAGGGGACAGGGGGAAAAGATACGCAGTATTTT
-,-,TRBV19,TRBJ1-1,CASSTTGHPNTEAFF,TGTGCCAGTAGTACCACGGGACACCCGAACACTGAAGCTTTCTTT
-,-,TRBV5-1,TRBJ1-1,CASSLIWQRTNTEAFF,TGCGCCAGCAGCTTGATTTGGCAGCGAACAAACACTGAAGCTTTCTTT
-,TRBD1,TRBV18,TRBJ1-5,CASSSSQGVNNQPQHF,TGTGCCAGCTCATCGTCGCAGGGGGTAAACAATCAGCCCCAGCATTTT
once,-,TRBV16,TRBJ2-3,CASSRPSRDLTDTQYF,TGTGCCAGCAGCCGACCCAGCCGGGACCTCACAGATACGCAGTATTTT
-,TRBD1,TRBV9,TRBJ1-2,CASSVEEGTGLDGYTF,TGTGCCAGCAGCGTAGAGGAAGGGACAGGATTGGATGGCTACACCTTC
-,-,TRBV5-1,TRBJ2-2,CASSLNSGELFF,TGCGCCAGCAGCTTGAACAGCGGGGAGCTGTTTTTT
-,-,TRBV2,TRBJ2-3,CASSPRESSDTQYF,TGTGCCAGCAGTCCGAGGGAGTCGTCAGATACGCAGTATTTT
-,-,TRBV19,TRBJ2-5,CASSIDGSGREETQYF,TGTGCCAGTAGTATAGATGGTTCGGGAAGGGAGGAGACCCAGTACTTC
-,TRBD1,TRBV29-1,TRBJ1-1,CSVEAGQGTNTEAFF,TGCAGCGTTGAAGCGGGACAGGGGACGAACACTGAAGCTTTCTTT
-,TRBD1,TRBV2,TRBJ2-1,CASSATGVSYNEQFF,TGTGCCAGCAGTGCTACAGGGGTCTCCTACAATGAGCAGTTCTTC
-,TRBD1,TRBV6-1,TRBJ1-1,CASIGTALTEAFF,TGTGCCAGCATTGGGACAGCCTTGACTGAAGCTTTCTTT